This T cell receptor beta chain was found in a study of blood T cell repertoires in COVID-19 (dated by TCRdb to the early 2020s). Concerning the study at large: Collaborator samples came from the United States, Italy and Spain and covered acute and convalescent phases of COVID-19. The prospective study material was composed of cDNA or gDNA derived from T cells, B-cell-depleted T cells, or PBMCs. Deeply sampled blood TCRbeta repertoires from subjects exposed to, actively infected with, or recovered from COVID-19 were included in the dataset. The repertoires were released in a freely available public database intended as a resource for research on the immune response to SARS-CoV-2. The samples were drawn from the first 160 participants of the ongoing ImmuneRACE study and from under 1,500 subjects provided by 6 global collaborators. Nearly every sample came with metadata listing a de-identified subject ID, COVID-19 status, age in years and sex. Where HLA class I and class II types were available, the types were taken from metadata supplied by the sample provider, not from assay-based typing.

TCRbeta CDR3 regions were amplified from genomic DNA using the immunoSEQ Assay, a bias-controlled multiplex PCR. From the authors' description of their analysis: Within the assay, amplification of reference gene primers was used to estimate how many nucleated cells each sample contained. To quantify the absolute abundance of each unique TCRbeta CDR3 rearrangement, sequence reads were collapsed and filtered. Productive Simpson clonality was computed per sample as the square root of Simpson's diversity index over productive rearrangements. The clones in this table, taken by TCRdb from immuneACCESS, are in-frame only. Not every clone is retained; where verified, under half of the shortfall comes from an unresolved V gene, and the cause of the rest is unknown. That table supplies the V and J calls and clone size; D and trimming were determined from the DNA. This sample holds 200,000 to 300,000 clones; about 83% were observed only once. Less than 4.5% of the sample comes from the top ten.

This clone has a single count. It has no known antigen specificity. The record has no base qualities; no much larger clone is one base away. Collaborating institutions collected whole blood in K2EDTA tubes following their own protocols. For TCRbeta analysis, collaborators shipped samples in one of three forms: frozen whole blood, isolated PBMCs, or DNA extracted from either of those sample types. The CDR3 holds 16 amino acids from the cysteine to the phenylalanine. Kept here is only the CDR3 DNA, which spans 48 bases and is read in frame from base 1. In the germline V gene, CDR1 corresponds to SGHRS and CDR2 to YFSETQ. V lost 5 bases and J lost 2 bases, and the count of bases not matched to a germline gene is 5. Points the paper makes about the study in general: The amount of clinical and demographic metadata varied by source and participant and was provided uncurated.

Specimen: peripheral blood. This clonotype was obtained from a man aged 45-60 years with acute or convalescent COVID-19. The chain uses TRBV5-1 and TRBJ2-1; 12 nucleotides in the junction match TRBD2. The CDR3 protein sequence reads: CASSLSSGRAYNEQFF. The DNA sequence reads TGCGCCAGCAGTTTATCTAGCGGGAGGGCCTACAATGAGCAGTTCTTC.